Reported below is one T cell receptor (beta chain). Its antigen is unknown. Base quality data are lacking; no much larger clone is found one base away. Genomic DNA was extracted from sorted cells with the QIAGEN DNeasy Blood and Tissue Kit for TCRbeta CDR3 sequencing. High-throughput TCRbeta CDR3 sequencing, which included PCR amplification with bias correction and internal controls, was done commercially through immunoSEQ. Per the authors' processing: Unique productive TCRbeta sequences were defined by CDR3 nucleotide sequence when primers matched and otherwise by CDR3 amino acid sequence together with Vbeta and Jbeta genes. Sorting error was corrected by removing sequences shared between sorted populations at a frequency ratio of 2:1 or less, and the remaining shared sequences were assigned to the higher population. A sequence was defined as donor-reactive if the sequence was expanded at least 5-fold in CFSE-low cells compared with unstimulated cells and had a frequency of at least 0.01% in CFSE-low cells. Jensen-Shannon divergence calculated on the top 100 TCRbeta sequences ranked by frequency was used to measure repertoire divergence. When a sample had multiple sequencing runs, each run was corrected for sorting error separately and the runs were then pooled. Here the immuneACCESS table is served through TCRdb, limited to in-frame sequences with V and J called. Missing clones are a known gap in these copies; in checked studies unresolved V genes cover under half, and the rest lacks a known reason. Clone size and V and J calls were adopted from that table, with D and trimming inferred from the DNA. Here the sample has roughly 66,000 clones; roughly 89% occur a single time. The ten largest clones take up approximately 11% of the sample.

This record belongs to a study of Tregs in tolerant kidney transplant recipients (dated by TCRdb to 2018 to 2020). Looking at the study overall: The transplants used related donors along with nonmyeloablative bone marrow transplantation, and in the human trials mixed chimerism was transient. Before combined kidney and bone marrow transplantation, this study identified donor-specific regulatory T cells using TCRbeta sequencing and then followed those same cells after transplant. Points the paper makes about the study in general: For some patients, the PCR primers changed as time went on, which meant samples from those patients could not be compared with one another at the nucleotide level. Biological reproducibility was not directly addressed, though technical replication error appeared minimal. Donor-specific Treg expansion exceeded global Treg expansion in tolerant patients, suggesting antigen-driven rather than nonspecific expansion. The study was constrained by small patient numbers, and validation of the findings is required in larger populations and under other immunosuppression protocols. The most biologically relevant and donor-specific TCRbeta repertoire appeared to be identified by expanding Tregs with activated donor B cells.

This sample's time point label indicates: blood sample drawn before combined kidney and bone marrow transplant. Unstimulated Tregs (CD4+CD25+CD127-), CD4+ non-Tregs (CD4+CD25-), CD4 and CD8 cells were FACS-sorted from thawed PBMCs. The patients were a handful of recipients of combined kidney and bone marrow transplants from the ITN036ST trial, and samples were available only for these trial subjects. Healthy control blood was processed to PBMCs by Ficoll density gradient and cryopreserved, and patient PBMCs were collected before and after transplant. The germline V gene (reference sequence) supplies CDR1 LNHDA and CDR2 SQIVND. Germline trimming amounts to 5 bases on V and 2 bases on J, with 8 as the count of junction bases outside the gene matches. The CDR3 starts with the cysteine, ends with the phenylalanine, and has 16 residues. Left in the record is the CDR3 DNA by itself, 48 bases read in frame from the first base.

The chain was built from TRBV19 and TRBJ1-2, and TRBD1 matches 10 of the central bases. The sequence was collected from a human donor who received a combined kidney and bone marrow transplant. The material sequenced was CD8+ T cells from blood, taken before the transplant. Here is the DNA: TGTGCCAGTAGTCCAGTGACAGGGGGCAAGAACTATGGCTACACCTTC. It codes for CASSPVTGGKNYGYTF. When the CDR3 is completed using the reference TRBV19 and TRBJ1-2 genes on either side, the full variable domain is DGGITQSPKYLFRKEGQNVTLSCEQNLNHDAMYWYRQDPGQGLRLIYYSQIVNDFQKGDIAEGYSVSREKKESFPLTVTSAQKNPTAFYLCASSPVTGGKNYGYTFGSGTRLTVV.